The present T cell receptor (beta chain) was sequenced within a study of resident and recirculating memory T cells in vitiligo. Study-wide context: Shave-biopsy epidermis from lesional and nonlesional skin was sequenced alongside PBMCs. Study-wide findings and caveats: Sequences differed between biopsy sites and patients, suggesting private specificity.

For this clone: Its antigen is as yet unknown.

Sequencing used immunoSEQ multiplex PCR; TCRdb keeps in-frame clones, though not all of them. The table records 40,000 to 50,000 clones, about nine tenths of them present only once. V shed 4 bases and J shed 6 bases, with 6 bases lying between them. The CDR3 consists of 11 residues. Germline-derived CDR1 and CDR2 are SGHTA and FQGNSA. Stable vitiligo meant no lesion change over the previous 6 months. Confetti depigmentation, marking active vitiligo, was absent in these patients. This chain links TRBV7-2 with TRBJ1-2; D is ambiguous. Input material: blood. The TCR comes from a male donor with vitiligo. The CDR3 DNA follows: TGTGCCAGCAGCTCGTTTGATGGCTACACCTTC. This codes for CASSSFDGYTF.